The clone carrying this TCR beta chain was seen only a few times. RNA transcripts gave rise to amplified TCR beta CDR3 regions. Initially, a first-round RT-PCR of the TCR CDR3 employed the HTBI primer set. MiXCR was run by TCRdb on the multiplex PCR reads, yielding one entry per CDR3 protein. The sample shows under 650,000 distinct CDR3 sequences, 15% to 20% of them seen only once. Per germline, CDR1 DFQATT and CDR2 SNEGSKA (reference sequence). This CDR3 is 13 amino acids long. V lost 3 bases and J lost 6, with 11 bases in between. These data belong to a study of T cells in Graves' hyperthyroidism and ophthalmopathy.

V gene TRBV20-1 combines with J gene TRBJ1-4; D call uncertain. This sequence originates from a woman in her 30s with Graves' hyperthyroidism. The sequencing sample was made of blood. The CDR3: CSARSGNYEKLFF. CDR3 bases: TGCAGTGCTAGGAGCGGGAACTATGAAAAACTGTTTTTT.